This T cell receptor (beta chain) was found in a study of shared clonotypes between healthy human individuals. Using immunoSEQ multiplex PCR, the repertoire was profiled, and TCRdb retains in-frame clones only, with some absent. The table includes hundreds of thousands of clones, around four fifths detected once. Findings and limits, study-wide: Between a handful of donors, naive CD4 clonotypes were shared at a level of around 5.1%.

Germline CDR1 is SQVTM and CDR2 is ANQGSEA. This CDR3 is 13 amino acids long. Splitting of CD4+ cells produced CD45RA+ naive and CD45RA-negative memory subsets. About this clone itself: The antigen remains undetermined. One end of the junction varies from germline; a read error may be responsible.

This receptor was taken from a woman in her 30s in good health. The V call is TRBV29-1, the J call TRBJ2-2, with D unresolved. The sequenced material came from memory CD4+ T cells sorted from blood. Subset specified: CD45RA-negative fraction. CDR3 in amino acids: CSVEDPKTGELFF. In DNA form, the CDR3 reads TGCAGCGTTGAAGATCCGAAAACCGGGGAGCTGTTTTTT.